What follows is one T cell receptor beta chain and its context. Its antigen is undetermined. This entry comes from a study of beta chain features in type 1 diabetes. Study conclusions and caveats: A moderate, significant TCRB CDR3 shortening appeared in type 1 diabetes across four CD4+ subsets. Any role of HLA type in TCRB rearrangement remained unresolved here.

Germline V gives CDR1 SNHLY, CDR2 FYNNEI. J gave up 3 bases and V 1 base, and 5 bases lay outside the gene matches. The CDR3 is made up of 16 amino acids. Sequencing targeted expressed TCRB transcripts, as all isolated RNA had been reverse transcribed. Measured with immunoSEQ multiplex PCR; TCRdb has only the in-frame clones, and not every one. This table has about 340,000 clones, about 13% appearing once. Researchers reported sorting CD4+ naive, central memory, regulatory and stem cell-like memory cells via CD45RO/CCR7/CD25/CD127/CD95/CD27. The sequence was obtained from a woman between 18 and 29 years old with type 1 diabetes. The chain employs TRBV2 and TRBJ2-1; TRBD2 matches at 8 bases. Sequencing used naive CD4+ T cells from blood. CDR3 sequence: CASSEGGGGNYNEQFF. CDR3 coding DNA: TGTGCCAGCAGTGAAGGTGGCGGGGGGAACTACAATGAGCAGTTCTTC.